This T cell receptor (beta chain) was captured by sequencing in a study of T cells in Graves' hyperthyroidism and ophthalmopathy. Turning to the study itself: Peripheral blood was collected at initial diagnosis, before any treatment.

Ophthalmopathy cases scored 3 or more on the Clinical Activity Score and 4 or more on NOSPECS grade, with duration below 3 months. Used for diagnoses were clinical symptoms, serum thyroxine and TRAb, thyroid ultrasound and orbital computed tomography. Germline CDR1 LNHDA, CDR2 SQIVND (reference sequence). CDR3 size: 14 residues. The ends were cut back, 3 bases at V and 0 bases at J, with 6 bases in the middle. Amplification of TCR beta CDR3 regions used RNA as the template. The HTBI set primed first-round TCR CDR3 RT-PCR. TCRdb used MiXCR to reprocess the multiplex PCR reads, holding one entry per CDR3 protein. The data contain a few hundred thousand distinct CDR3 sequences, roughly 15% of them seen just once; the ten biggest clones take up about 21%.

Sequences were obtained from blood. This receptor was obtained from a woman in her sixties or seventies with Graves' ophthalmopathy. V and J are TRBV19 and TRBJ2-4; D is uncertain. DNA of the CDR3: TGTGCCAGTAGTATCGCCGTAGCCAAAAACATTCAGTACTTC. It translates to CASSIAVAKNIQYF.